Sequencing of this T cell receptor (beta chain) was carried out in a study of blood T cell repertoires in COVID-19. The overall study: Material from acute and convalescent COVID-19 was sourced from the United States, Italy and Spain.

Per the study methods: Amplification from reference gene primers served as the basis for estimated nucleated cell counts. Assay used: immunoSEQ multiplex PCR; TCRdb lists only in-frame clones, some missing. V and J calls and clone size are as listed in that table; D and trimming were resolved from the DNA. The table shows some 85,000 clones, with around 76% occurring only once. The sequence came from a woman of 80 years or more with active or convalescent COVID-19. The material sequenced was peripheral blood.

CDR3 sequence: CASSQRDRVGEQYF. The CDR3 DNA reads TGTGCCAGCAGCCAAAGGGACAGGGTAGGCGAGCAGTACTTC. The V call is TRBV7-2, the J call TRBJ2-7; 9 nucleotides line up with TRBD1. V was pared by 5 bases and J by 6 bases, with 8 bases of the junction left unmatched. Germline V CDR1 and CDR2: SGHTA, FQGNSA. CDR3 length: 14 amino acids. Full variable domain (remainder filled in from reference TRBV7-2 and TRBJ2-7): GAGVSQSPSNKVTEKGKDVELRCDPISGHTALYWYRQSLGQGLEFLIYFQGNSAPDKSGLPSDRFSAERTGGSVSTLTIQRTQQEDSAVYLCASSQRDRVGEQYFGPGTRLTVT.